The clone carrying this T cell receptor (beta chain) was detected once. Antigen specificity is unknown. The protocol was immunoSEQ multiplex PCR, while the TCRdb copy is restricted to in-frame clones and leaves out a portion. Of around 29,000 clones listed, about 85% are singletons. This entry belongs to a study of a mutant IDH1 vaccine in newly diagnosed glioma. Overall study: The patients were given eight vaccinations, one each in weeks 1, 3, 5, 7, 11, 15, 19 and 23. Once 4-6 weeks had passed after radiotherapy alone, vaccination started, or it started with temozolomide cycles. Earlier treatment was radiotherapy, temozolomide, or both, with most getting both.

The sample's time point: week 5, during vaccination. Each vaccine dose was 300 ug of mutant IDH1 20-mer peptide, with topical imiquimod. General observations from the study: Detectable vaccine-induced immune responses arose in around 92% of patients.

Trimming removed 3 bases at V and 7 bases at J, with 14 bases between. Germline V gene sequence: CDR1 SGHRS, CDR2 YFSETQ. This CDR3 has 13 amino acids. This TCR derives from a woman in her thirties or forties with glioma. Some clones in this sample may be carry-over from other donors' samples. Specimen: peripheral blood mononuclear cells (PBMCs), collected from a glioma patient whose treatment included an IDH1 peptide vaccine. V is TRBV5-1 and J is TRBJ2-7; D possibly corresponds to TRBD2 (6 bases). The CDR3 is CASSSRTGVEQYF. CDR3 nucleotides: TGCGCCAGCAGCTCCAGAACGGGGGTGGAGCAGTACTTC.